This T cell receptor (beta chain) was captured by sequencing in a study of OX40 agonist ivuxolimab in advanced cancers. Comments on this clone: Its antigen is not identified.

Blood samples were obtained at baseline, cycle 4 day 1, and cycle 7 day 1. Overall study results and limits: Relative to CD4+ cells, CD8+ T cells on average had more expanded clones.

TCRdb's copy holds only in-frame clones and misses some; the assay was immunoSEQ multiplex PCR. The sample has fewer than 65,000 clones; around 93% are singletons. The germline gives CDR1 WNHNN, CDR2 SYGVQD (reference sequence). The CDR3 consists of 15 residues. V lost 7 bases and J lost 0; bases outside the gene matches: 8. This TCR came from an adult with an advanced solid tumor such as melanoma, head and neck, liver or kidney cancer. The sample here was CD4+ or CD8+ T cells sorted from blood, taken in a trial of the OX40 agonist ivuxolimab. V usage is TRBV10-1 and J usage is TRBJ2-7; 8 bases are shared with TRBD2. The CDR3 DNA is TGCGCCAGCATGACAGGCGGGGGGAGCTCCTACGAGCAGTACTTC. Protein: CASMTGGGSSYEQYF.